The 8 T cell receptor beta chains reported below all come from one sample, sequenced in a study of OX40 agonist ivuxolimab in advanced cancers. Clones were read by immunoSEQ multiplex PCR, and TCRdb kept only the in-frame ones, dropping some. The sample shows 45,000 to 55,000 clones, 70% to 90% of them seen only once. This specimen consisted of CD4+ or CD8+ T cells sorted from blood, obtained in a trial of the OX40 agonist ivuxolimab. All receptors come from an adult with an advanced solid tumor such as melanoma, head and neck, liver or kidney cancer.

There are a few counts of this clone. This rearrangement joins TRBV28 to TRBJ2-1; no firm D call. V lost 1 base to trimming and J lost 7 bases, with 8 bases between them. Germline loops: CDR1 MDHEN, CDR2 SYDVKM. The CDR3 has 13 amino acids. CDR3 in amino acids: CASSLYGLNEQFF. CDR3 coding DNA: TGTGCCAGCAGTTTATATGGTCTAAATGAGCAGTTCTTC.

Written as DNA, the CDR3 is TGTGCCAGCTCACCAGGACCTATGAACACCGGGGAGCTGTTTTTT. Protein product: CASSPGPMNTGELFF. V usage is TRBV18 and J usage is TRBJ2-2; D gene uncertain. This CDR3 contains 15 residues. Germline V lookup: CDR1 KGHSH, CDR2 LQKENI. The V and J ends lost 2 bases and 1 base respectively, with 8 bases between them.

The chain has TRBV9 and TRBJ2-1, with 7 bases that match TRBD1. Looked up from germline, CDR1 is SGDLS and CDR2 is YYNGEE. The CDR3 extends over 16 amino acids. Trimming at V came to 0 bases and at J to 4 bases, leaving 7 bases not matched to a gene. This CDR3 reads CASSVGGGTVYNEQFF. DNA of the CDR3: TGTGCCAGCAGCGTAGGGGGTGGGACAGTATACAATGAGCAGTTCTTC.

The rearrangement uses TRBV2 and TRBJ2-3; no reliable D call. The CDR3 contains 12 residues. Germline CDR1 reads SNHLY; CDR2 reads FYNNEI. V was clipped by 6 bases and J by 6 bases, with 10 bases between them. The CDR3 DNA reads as TGTGCCAGCAGGGGGAACTGGGATACGCAGTATTTT. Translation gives CASRGNWDTQYF.

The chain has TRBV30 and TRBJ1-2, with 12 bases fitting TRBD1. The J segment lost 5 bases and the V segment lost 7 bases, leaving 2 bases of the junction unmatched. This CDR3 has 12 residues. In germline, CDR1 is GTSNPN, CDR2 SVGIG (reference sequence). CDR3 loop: CASGQGAYGYTF. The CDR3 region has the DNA TGTGCCTCGGGACAGGGGGCGTATGGCTACACCTTC.

For the CDR3, the DNA is TGTGCCATCAGTGAAGAAATATCCGGGGAGCTGTTTTTT. This encodes CAISEEISGELFF. This chain uses TRBV10-3 with TRBJ2-2; D not resolved. The ends were cut back, 3 bases at V and 6 bases at J, with 8 bases in the middle. Germline-derived CDR1 and CDR2 are ENHRY and SYGVKD. CDR3 size: 13 residues.

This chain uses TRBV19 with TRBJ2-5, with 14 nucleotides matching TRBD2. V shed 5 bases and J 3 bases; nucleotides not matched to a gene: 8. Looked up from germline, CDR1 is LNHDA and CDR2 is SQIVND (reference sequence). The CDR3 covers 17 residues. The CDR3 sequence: CASSASRLAGGEETQYF. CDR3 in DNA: TGTGCCAGTAGTGCGTCGAGACTAGCGGGAGGGGAAGAGACCCAGTACTTC.

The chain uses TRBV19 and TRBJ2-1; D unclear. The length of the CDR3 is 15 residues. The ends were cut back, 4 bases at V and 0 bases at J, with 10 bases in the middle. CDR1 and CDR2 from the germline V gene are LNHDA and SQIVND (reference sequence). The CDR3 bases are TGTGCCAGTAGTACCTTATCTAGCTCCTACAATGAGCAGTTCTTC. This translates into CASSTLSSSYNEQFF.